Given below is one T cell receptor beta chain in context. The length of the CDR3 is 16 residues. The germline V gene encodes CDR1 MNHEY and CDR2 SVGAGI. Trimming at V came to 3 bases and at J to 5 bases, leaving 10 bases not matched to a gene. TCRdb keeps only in-frame clones here, not all; method: immunoSEQ multiplex PCR. The table records 60,000 to 85,000 clones, about 90% of them present only once. The data originate from a study of T cell changes during pregnancy in multiple sclerosis. The specimen comprised peripheral blood, sampled in the first trimester of pregnancy. This sequence joins TRBV6-5 and TRBJ2-1; 7 nucleotides line up with TRBD1. The sequence derives from a female donor with multiple sclerosis, enrolled in a pregnancy study. The DNA of the CDR3 is TGTGCCAGCAGTTATGGTACTGAGACAGGGAACAATGAGCAGTTCTTC. It specifies CASSYGTETGNNEQFF.